This T cell receptor (beta chain) was profiled in a study of blood T cell repertoires in COVID-19. Germline CDR1 and CDR2: MNHEY and SMNVEV (reference sequence). Unmatched junction bases numbered 13, after V lost 6 bases and J lost 6 bases. The CDR3 loop spans 15 amino acids. Profiled with immunoSEQ multiplex PCR; TCRdb holds only in-frame clones, not every one. The sample has about 110,000 clones, 81% seen once. This clone was recorded once. The specimen sequenced was peripheral blood. This sequence originates from a man older than 75 with acute or convalescent COVID-19. The chain combines TRBV27 with TRBJ2-7; 8 nucleotides match TRBD2. The CDR3 sequence is CASRTDSGGWREQYF. The DNA of the CDR3 is TGTGCCAGCAGGACTGACTCGGGGGGGTGGCGCGAGCAGTACTTC.